Shown below are 18 T cell receptor beta chains from a single sample sequenced in a study of T cell changes during pregnancy in multiple sclerosis. The repertoire was sequenced with immunoSEQ multiplex PCR; TCRdb's copy has only in-frame clones and lacks some. Altogether 100,000 or so clones are present, roughly nine tenths being singletons, with the ten largest covering 3% to 3.5%. This sample comprised peripheral blood, obtained after pregnancy. The origin of the receptors is a female donor with multiple sclerosis, enrolled in a pregnancy study.

The chain carries TRBV5-1 and TRBJ1-6; 8 bases fit TRBD1. In germline, CDR1 is SGHRS, CDR2 YFSETQ. V trimming: 0 bases; J trimming: 6 bases; junction bases outside the gene matches: 2. CDR3 size: 15 residues. The CDR3, as DNA: TGCGCCAGCAGCTTGGGAGGACAGGGTAATTCACCCCTCCACTTT. This codes for CASSLGGQGNSPLHF.

The V call is TRBV7-9, the J call TRBJ2-3; weak D call: TRBD1 (6 bases). The CDR3 sequence is 15 residues long. Trimming left V 1 base short and J 2 bases short, with 10 bases between. CDR1 and CDR2 from the germline V gene are SEHNR and FQNEAQ (reference sequence). The CDR3 coding sequence is TGTGCCAGCAGCTTAGGGGACATCCTCACAGATACGCAGTATTTT. The encoded protein is CASSLGDILTDTQYF.

This chain connects TRBV4-2 to TRBJ1-6; D is possibly TRBD1 (6 bases). The CDR3 loop spans 14 amino acids. Germline loops: CDR1 LGHNA, CDR2 YNFKEQ. The V and J ends lost 4 bases and 5 bases respectively, with 9 bases between them. The CDR3, as DNA: TGTGCCAGCAGCCTACAGGGAGATAATTCACCCCTCCACTTT. Translated: CASSLQGDNSPLHF.

On this clone: This sample includes further DNA sequences coding for the same CDR3. The chain couples TRBV19 to TRBJ1-3, with D perhaps TRBD1 (6 bases). V lost 6 bases to trimming and J lost 1 base, with 7 bases between them. CDR1 LNHDA and CDR2 SQIVND come from the germline V gene (reference sequence). The CDR3 length is 13 residues. The CDR3 sequence is CASSQGSGNTIYF. The CDR3 DNA reads TGTGCCAGTAGCCAGGGGTCTGGAAACACCATATATTTT. The full variable domain, with the rest looked up from reference TRBV19 and TRBJ1-3, is DGGITQSPKYLFRKEGQNVTLSCEQNLNHDAMYWYRQDPGQGLRLIYYSQIVNDFQKGDIAEGYSVSREKKESFPLTVTSAQKNPTAFYLCASSQGSGNTIYFGEGSWLTVV.

The V gene is TRBV29-1, the J gene TRBJ2-3; tentative D call: TRBD2 (5 bases). This CDR3 spans 12 amino acids. Germline V CDR1 and CDR2: SQVTM, ANQGSEA. V gave up 7 bases and J gave up 4 bases, with 12 bases separating them. CDR3 coding DNA: TGCAGCGGGTTCGGGATTTCAGATACGCAGTATTTT. Amino acid sequence: CSGFGISDTQYF.

The rearrangement links TRBV5-4 to TRBJ2-1; D possibly corresponds to TRBD2 (7 bases). Germline values: CDR1 SGHNT, CDR2 YYREEE (reference sequence). Trimming pared 2 bases from V and 3 bases from J, leaving 15 bases between. This CDR3 comprises 16 residues. The CDR3 spells CASSFAGGAFYNEQFF. CDR3 in DNA: TGTGCCAGCAGCTTCGCTGGGGGGGCCTTCTACAATGAGCAGTTCTTC.

This chain links TRBV7-6 with TRBJ2-7, with TRBD2 as a possible D gene (5 bases). Between the trimmed V and J ends, which lost 4 bases and 2 bases, there was a span of 12 bases. The CDR3 loop spans 14 amino acids. Germline CDR1 SGHVS, CDR2 FNYEAQ. Here the CDR3 reads CASSSFGLTYEQYF. CDR3 coding DNA: TGTGCCAGCAGCTCTTTCGGACTTACCTACGAGCAGTACTTC.

Only a few counts were recorded for this clone. The chain uses TRBV20-1 and TRBJ1-1; D unclear. With 8 bases removed from V and 11 bases from J, the gap between germline ends came to 12 bases. This CDR3 is built from 9 residues. Germline assignment: CDR1 DFQATT and CDR2 SNEGSKA (reference sequence). For the CDR3, the DNA is TGCAGTACAAACCCTTACGCTTTCTTT. Residues: CSTNPYAFF.

The CDR3 loop is CASSLGGRGAVNTEAFF. CDR3 DNA sequence: TGTGCCAGCAGCCTAGGGGGCAGGGGGGCCGTCAACACTGAAGCTTTCTTT. The V gene is TRBV7-8, the J gene TRBJ1-1; 7 bases align to TRBD1. J was trimmed by 2 bases and V by 5 bases; bases with no gene match: 14. Germline V gene data show CDR1 as SGHVS and CDR2 as FQNEAQ. This CDR3 spans 17 amino acids. The full variable domain, in which reference TRBV7-8 and TRBJ1-1 provide the parts outside the CDR3, is GAGVSQSPRYKVAKRGQDVALRCDPISGHVSLFWYQQALGQGPEFLTYFQNEAQLDKSGLPSDRFFAERPEGSVSTLKIQRTQQEDSAVYLCASSLGGRGAVNTEAFFGQGTRLTVV.

This chain uses TRBV10-1 with TRBJ2-1, with D perhaps TRBD1 (5 bases). Germline V lookup: CDR1 WNHNN, CDR2 SYGVQD (reference sequence). This CDR3 region has 14 residues. Trimming removed 2 bases at V and 6 bases at J, with 11 bases between. CDR3 DNA: TGCGCCAGCAGTGAGGGAAGGGGCGGCAATGAGCAGTTCTTC. Translated, it gives CASSEGRGGNEQFF.

This chain links TRBV9 with TRBJ1-2; 7 bases line up with TRBD1. Germline V gives CDR1 SGDLS, CDR2 YYNGEE. CDR3 size: 15 residues. V shed 1 base, J shed 8 bases, and the junction held 11 bases outside the gene matches. In DNA, the CDR3 is TGTGCCAGCAGCGTATGGGCAGACAGGGTGGAAGGCTACACCTTC. Translation: CASSVWADRVEGYTF.

The chain carries TRBV6-1 and TRBJ1-2, with D tentatively TRBD1 (6 bases). CDR1 and CDR2 from the germline V gene are MNHNS and SASEGT. V lost 6 bases and J 4 bases, leaving 9 bases between the germline ends. The CDR3 is made up of 12 amino acids. The CDR3 coding sequence is TGTGCCAGCAGACCACAGGGCTATGGCTACACCTTC. Translating gives CASRPQGYGYTF.

This chain uses TRBV14 with TRBJ1-2; a possible D gene is TRBD1 (6 bases). Germline CDR1 and CDR2: SGHDN and FVKESK. The CDR3 sequence is 11 residues long. The V gene lost 5 bases and the J gene lost 6 bases, with 7 bases spanning the gap. CDR3 residues: CASSEGDGYTF. CDR3 sequence (DNA): TGTGCCAGCAGCGAGGGGGATGGCTACACCTTC.

V usage is TRBV18 and J usage is TRBJ2-7, with TRBD2 as a possible D gene (6 bases). Germline values: CDR1 KGHSH, CDR2 LQKENI. The germline V and J ends were trimmed by 2 bases and 2 bases, with 10 bases remaining between them. The CDR3 has 14 residues. CDR3 nucleotides: TGTGCCAGCTCACCAAGCGGGCTTACCTACGAGCAGTACTTC. This sequence encodes CASSPSGLTYEQYF.

This chain uses TRBV6-6 with TRBJ2-3, with 9 positions matching TRBD2. The CDR3 covers 15 residues. The J segment lost 5 bases and the V segment lost 7 bases, leaving 10 bases of the junction unmatched. CDR1 and CDR2 from the germline V gene are MNHNY and SVGAGI (reference sequence). CDR3 nucleotide sequence: TGTGCCAGCAAAACAACGGGGCGGGGGGGAGATACGCAGTATTTT. Residues: CASKTTGRGGDTQYF.

This clone is termed large (0.1 to 1%). The chain employs TRBV21-1 and TRBJ1-5. TRBV21-1 is a recognized pseudogene. CDR3 length: 17 amino acids. In DNA, the CDR3 is TGTGCCAGCAGCAAAGTCATGGGGTACGGGGGCAATCAGCCCCAGCATTTT. It translates to CASSKVMGYGGNQPQHF.

The chain couples TRBV9 to TRBJ1-1; 8 bases fit TRBD1. The CDR3 has 18 amino acids. Germline V gene sequence: CDR1 SGDLS, CDR2 YYNGEE. Trimming cost V 0 bases and J 3 bases; bases outside gene matches: 13. CDR3 DNA sequence: TGTGCCAGCAGCGTAGCAAGACCGGGACAGGAGGGGTACACTGAAGCTTTCTTT. Translation gives CASSVARPGQEGYTEAFF.

The V and J genes are TRBV27 and TRBJ2-7; 10 nucleotides agree with TRBD1. The ends lost 5 bases at V and 2 bases at J; junction bases unmatched: 9. CDR3 size: 16 residues. Germline V gene lookup returns CDR1 MNHEY and CDR2 SMNVEV (reference sequence). The CDR3 loop is CASSPNPGQGAYEQYF. DNA of the CDR3: TGTGCCAGCAGTCCCAACCCCGGACAGGGGGCCTACGAGCAGTACTTC.